This T cell receptor beta chain is drawn from a study of cytomegalovirus exposure and HLA in healthy donors. The study's findings and limits: In a later analysis, specific HLA alleles were associated with approximately 16,000 TCR beta sequences at a 0.05 false discovery rate. An analysis that came later showed most CMV-associated TCR beta chains appearing HLA-restricted.

Details on this clone: Antigen: not known.

The CDR3 is made up of 14 amino acids. V was cut by 3 bases and J by 2 bases, with 9 bases left in between. Germline lookup yields CDR1 MDHEN and CDR2 SYDVKM. Both 60 Vbeta primers and 13 Jbeta primers went into the PCR. Profiling relied on immunoSEQ multiplex PCR, and the TCRdb table lists in-frame clones only, not all of them. Recorded for this sample: 150,000 to 200,000 clones. This chain joins TRBV28 and TRBJ2-3; perhaps TRBD2 as D (6 bases). Sequenced sample: PBMCs. The receptor's source is a man younger than 45 in good health and CMV-seronegative. CDR3 DNA: TGTGCCAGCAGTTTCGGGGGTCCCACAGATACGCAGTATTTT. Its protein is CASSFGGPTDTQYF. Supplemented by reference TRBV28 and TRBJ2-3, the full variable domain reads DVKVTQSSRYLVKRTGEKVFLECVQDMDHENMFWYRQDPGLGLRLIYFSYDVKMKEKGDIPEGYSVSREKKERFSLILESASTNQTSMYLCASSFGGPTDTQYFGPGTRLTVL.